This TCR beta chain was identified in a study of response to subunit inactivated influenza vaccine. Using its own MiXCR run on the RT-PCR reads, TCRdb lists one record per CDR3 protein. The sample consists of hundreds of thousands of distinct CDR3 sequences, 20% to 25% of them appearing once. This clonotype was seen only a few times. As yet, its antigen is unknown. Study outcomes and limitations: Each seasonal influenza vaccination, the authors suggested, recruits few new T cells.

Germline-derived CDR1 and CDR2 are SGHTA and FQGNSA. The CDR3 contains 16 residues. V shed 5 bases, J shed 3 bases, and the junction held 7 bases outside the gene matches. The TCR sequence derives from a man between 45 and 75 years old who received an inactivated influenza vaccine. The input for sequencing was PBMCs from blood, taken about 20 months after vaccination. The gene calls are TRBV7-2 and TRBJ2-2, with TRBD2 matching over 9 bases. The CDR3 loop is CASSVQLAGYTGELFF. CDR3 DNA sequence: TGTGCCAGCAGCGTCCAGCTAGCGGGGTACACCGGGGAGCTGTTTTTT.